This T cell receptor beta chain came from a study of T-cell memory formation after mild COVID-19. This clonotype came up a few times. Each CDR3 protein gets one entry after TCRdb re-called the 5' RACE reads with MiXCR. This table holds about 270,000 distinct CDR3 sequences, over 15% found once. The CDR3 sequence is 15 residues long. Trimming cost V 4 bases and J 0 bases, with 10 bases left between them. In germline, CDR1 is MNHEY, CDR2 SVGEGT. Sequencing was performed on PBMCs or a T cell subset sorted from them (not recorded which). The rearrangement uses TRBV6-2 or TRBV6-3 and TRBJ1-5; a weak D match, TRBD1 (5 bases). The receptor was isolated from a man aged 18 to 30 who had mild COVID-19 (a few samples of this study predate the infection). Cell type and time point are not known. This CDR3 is CASSSSTDSNQPQHF. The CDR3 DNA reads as TGTGCCAGCAGTTCCTCGACAGATAGCAATCAGCCCCAGCATTTT.